The 17 T cell receptor beta chains below were found in one sample sequenced in a study of PD-L1 blockade in urothelial cancer. Sequencing was performed with immunoSEQ multiplex PCR; in TCRdb, only in-frame clones are kept and a portion is missing. The data show roughly 49,000 clones, with about 90% seen just once and about 7.6% held by the top ten. This sample comprised PBMCs, obtained around atezolizumab (anti-PD-L1) treatment. The receptors here all came from a man aged 60 to 69 with urothelial cancer.

The chain uses TRBV7-9 and TRBJ2-7; 8 positions match TRBD1. V lost 5 bases and J lost 7; bases outside the gene matches: 10. There are 14 residues in the CDR3. From germline, CDR1 is SEHNR and CDR2 FQNEAQ (reference sequence). CDR3 loop: CASSQVQGAREQYF. CDR3 DNA sequence: TGTGCCAGCAGCCAGGTCCAGGGGGCGAGAGAGCAGTACTTC.

This clone has only one observation. This chain joins TRBV2 and TRBJ2-1; D is undetermined. From germline, CDR1 is SNHLY and CDR2 FYNNEI. V was clipped by 6 bases and J by 0 bases, with 9 bases between them. The CDR3 has 14 residues. The CDR3 nucleotides read TGTGCCAGCAGGGCGAGAGGCTCCTACAATGAGCAGTTCTTC. Translation gives CASRARGSYNEQFF.

CDR3 protein: CASSVGDYHEAFF. In nucleotides, the CDR3 is TGTGCCAGCTCGGTAGGGGACTACCATGAAGCTTTCTTT. The rearrangement uses TRBV18 and TRBJ1-1, with D possibly TRBD1 on 5 matching bases. Germline CDR1 reads KGHSH; CDR2 reads LQKENI. The CDR3 length is 13 residues. The V end was cut by 6 bases, the J end by 7 bases, with 15 bases between.

The rearrangement uses TRBV19 and TRBJ1-6, with TRBD1 as a possible D gene (5 bases). The V end lost 8 bases, the J end lost 6 bases, and 11 bases lay between the germline ends. The CDR3 has 13 residues. The germline V gene has CDR1 LNHDA and CDR2 SQIVND (reference sequence). CDR3 DNA: TGTGCCAGTGGGAGGGGTTCTAATTCACCCCTCCACTTT. As protein: CASGRGSNSPLHF.

This chain connects TRBV5-1 to TRBJ2-2; weak D call: TRBD1 (7 bases). In germline, CDR1 is SGHRS, CDR2 YFSETQ. Trimming pared 2 bases from V and 3 bases from J, leaving 17 bases between. This CDR3 spans 17 amino acids. The CDR3 spells CASSLYGGTAYTGELFF. CDR3 nucleotide sequence: TGCGCCAGCAGCTTATACGGCGGGACAGCTTACACCGGGGAGCTGTTTTTT.

The sample holds one count of this clone. V gene TRBV20-1 combines with J gene TRBJ1-1; possibly TRBD1 for D (5 bases). Germline V gene sequence: CDR1 DFQATT, CDR2 SNEGSKA (reference sequence). Trimming pared 3 bases from V and 8 bases from J, leaving 10 bases between. The CDR3 contains 11 residues. CDR3 amino acids: CSASRGSEAFF. DNA for the CDR3: TGCAGTGCTAGTAGGGGTTCCGAAGCTTTCTTT.

The rearrangement links TRBV2 to TRBJ2-1, with 8 bases identical to TRBD2. Germline V gene lookup returns CDR1 SNHLY and CDR2 FYNNEI. The CDR3 has 16 amino acids. The V segment lost 2 bases and the J segment 8 bases; nucleotides outside the gene matches: 11. In DNA form, the CDR3 reads TGTGCCAGCAGTGAACCGAAAAGCGGGGGAAAGTATGAGCAGTTCTTC. This sequence encodes CASSEPKSGGKYEQFF.

The rearrangement uses TRBV7-2 and TRBJ2-5; 8 bases map to TRBD1. The CDR3 spans 15 residues. Germline loops: CDR1 SGHTA, CDR2 FQGNSA. The junction had 5 bases not matched to a gene; V was cut back by 3 bases and J by 2 bases. The CDR3 loop is CASSFLGQAQETQYF. DNA of the CDR3: TGTGCCAGCAGCTTCTTGGGACAGGCACAAGAGACCCAGTACTTC.

The chain is built from TRBV25-1 and TRBJ2-2; 10 positions agree with TRBD1. V lost 3 bases, J lost 1 base, and 2 bases stayed unmatched. CDR1 is MGHDK, CDR2 SYGVNS, per germline. This CDR3 has 16 residues. The CDR3 sequence is CASSDWTGGNTGELFF. CDR3 in DNA: TGTGCCAGCAGTGATTGGACAGGGGGGAACACCGGGGAGCTGTTTTTT.

This clone is a singleton in its sample. This chain links TRBV5-1 with TRBJ1-1; 10 positions match TRBD1. The V and J ends lost 5 bases and 0 bases, in that order; junction bases with no gene match: 4. Germline assignment: CDR1 SGHRS and CDR2 YFSETQ. The CDR3 length is 15 residues. Here the CDR3 DNA reads TGCGCCAGCAGAACGGACAGGGGGATGAACACTGAAGCTTTCTTT. As protein: CASRTDRGMNTEAFF.

By proportion, this clone is medium-sized. This chain joins TRBV28 and TRBJ1-3, with D perhaps TRBD1 (6 bases). The CDR3 covers 15 residues. Trimming stripped 6 bases from V and 4 bases from J, with 16 bases between. Germline assignment: CDR1 MDHEN and CDR2 SYDVKM. The CDR3 nucleotides are TGTGCCAGCAGAAACGAAGACAGGTCCGGAAACACCATATATTTT. Translating gives CASRNEDRSGNTIYF.

This chain connects TRBV11-1 to TRBJ2-5; D not resolved. V was pared by 5 bases and J by 5 bases, with 15 bases between. CDR1 SGHAT and CDR2 FQDESV come from the germline V gene (reference sequence). There are 14 residues in the CDR3. CDR3 in amino acids: CASSPRGLRETQYF. The CDR3 nucleotides read TGTGCCAGCAGCCCCCGAGGTCTAAGGGAGACCCAGTACTTC.

The chain has TRBV28 and TRBJ1-2; the match to TRBD1 covers 8 bases. The CDR3 consists of 17 residues. CDR1 MDHEN and CDR2 SYDVKM come from the germline V gene. Unmatched junction bases numbered 12, after V lost 5 bases and J lost 1 base. The CDR3 sequence: CASSGQDRASSNYGYTF. The CDR3 DNA is TGTGCCAGCAGTGGCCAGGACAGGGCAAGTAGTAACTATGGCTACACCTTC.

J is TRBJ1-2 and V is TRBV5-1; 9 bases agree with TRBD1. The J segment lost 7 bases and the V segment lost 4 bases, leaving 8 bases of the junction unmatched. CDR1 is SGHRS and CDR2 is YFSETQ in the germline V gene. The CDR3 consists of 14 residues. CDR3 sequence: CASSDTGGGFGYTF. In nucleotides, the CDR3 is TGCGCCAGCAGCGATACAGGGGGCGGGTTTGGCTACACCTTC.

The chain couples TRBV19 to TRBJ2-3, with 10 bases that match TRBD1. This CDR3 has 16 amino acids. Germline CDR1 LNHDA, CDR2 SQIVND (reference sequence). V lost 3 bases to trimming and J lost 6 bases; unmatched junction nucleotides: 9. CDR3 residues: CASSIQSGQGRDTQYF. The DNA of the CDR3 is TGTGCCAGTAGTATCCAATCGGGACAGGGGAGGGATACGCAGTATTTT.

The gene calls are TRBV5-1 and TRBJ1-3; 7 nucleotides agree with TRBD1. J was trimmed by 0 bases and V by 4 bases; bases with no gene match: 7. The V gene's germline CDR1 is SGHRS and CDR2 YFSETQ. This CDR3 region has 16 residues. The CDR3 spells CASSRGQEVSGNTIYF. The CDR3 bases are TGCGCCAGCAGCCGAGGACAGGAGGTCTCTGGAAACACCATATATTTT.

This chain joins TRBV6-5 and TRBJ2-5; 13 bases align to TRBD2. Germline V lookup: CDR1 MNHEY, CDR2 SVGAGI. The junction had 0 bases not matched to a gene; V was cut back by 6 bases and J by 5 bases. The CDR3 runs 13 residues. In DNA, the CDR3 is TGTGCCAGCAGACTAGCGGGAGGGGAGACCCAGTACTTC. Translation gives CASRLAGGETQYF.